A single sample gave rise to the 26 T cell receptor beta chains below, sequenced in a study of regulatory T cells in long-lasting Graves disease. The time point: newly diagnosed GD, antithyroid drugs for less than 3 months. PBMCs were the source of the RNA used for TCR sequencing. Building the TCR beta libraries relied on iRepertoire HTBI primers, and CDR3 regions underwent Arm-PCR. TCRdb reprocessed the multiplex PCR reads with MiXCR, giving one entry per CDR3 protein. The repertoire has around 400,000 distinct CDR3 sequences, roughly 15% of them found once; the top ten carry about a fifth. The specimen was peripheral blood mononuclear cells (PBMCs), collected at new diagnosis, from a patient treated with antithyroid drugs. Receptors were obtained from a female donor with Graves disease.

This clonotype was detected many times. J is TRBJ2-7 and V is TRBV28; TRBD2 might be the D (5 bases). The CDR3 is 16 residues long. The V end was cut by 5 bases, the J end by 0 bases, with 17 bases between. Looked up from germline, CDR1 is MDHEN and CDR2 is SYDVKM. CDR3 in amino acids: CASSPAGGGGSYEQYF. The CDR3 DNA follows: TGTGCCAGCAGTCCAGCTGGAGGCGGAGGCTCCTACGAGCAGTACTTC.

The sample holds many counts of this clonotype. The chain is built from TRBV5-1 and TRBJ2-4; D is perhaps TRBD1 (6 bases). The CDR3 loop spans 15 amino acids. CDR1 is SGHRS and CDR2 is YFSETQ in the germline V gene. The V end was cut by 0 bases, the J end by 2 bases, with 9 bases between. The CDR3 spells CASSLVGTTKNIQYF. CDR3 DNA sequence: TGCGCCAGCAGCTTGGTCGGGACAACCAAAAACATTCAGTACTTC. Combining the CDR3 with reference TRBV5-1 and TRBJ2-4 gives the whole variable domain KAGVTQTPRYLIKTRGQQVTLSCSPISGHRSVSWYQQTPGQGLQFLFEYFSETQRNKGNFPGRFSGRQFSNSRSEMNVSTLELGDSALYLCASSLVGTTKNIQYFGAGTRLSVL.

This clonotype was counted ten times or more. The chain couples TRBV5-4 to TRBJ1-2; D gene ambiguous. Trimming stripped 1 base from V and 6 bases from J, with 16 bases between. Germline CDR1 SGHNT, CDR2 YYREEE (reference sequence). The CDR3 is 15 amino acids. The CDR3 region is CASSLIHGKRHGYTF. CDR3 coding DNA: TGTGCCAGCAGCTTGATACACGGGAAGCGGCATGGCTACACCTTC.

The rearrangement links TRBV30 to TRBJ1-2, with 9 bases that match TRBD1. Germline CDR1 reads GTSNPN; CDR2 reads SVGIG (reference sequence). There are 15 residues in the CDR3. V trimming: 4 bases; J trimming: 1 base; junction bases outside the gene matches: 7. Here the CDR3 reads CAWTWTGAFNYGYTF. CDR3 nucleotide sequence: TGTGCCTGGACTTGGACAGGGGCCTTTAACTATGGCTACACCTTC.

This clonotype was counted a few times. The chain joins TRBV24-1 to TRBJ2-1; 10 nucleotides line up with TRBD2. J lost 4 bases, V lost 5 bases, and 7 bases had no gene match. This CDR3 contains 16 residues. Germline CDR1 and CDR2: KGHDR and SFDVKD. As DNA, the CDR3 is TGTGCCACCAGTGGCATTATTAGCGGGGGGTACAATGAGCAGTTCTTC. Its protein is CATSGIISGGYNEQFF.

This clonotype was counted at least ten times. The chain combines TRBV6-2 or TRBV6-3 with TRBJ2-2, with 7 bases aligning to TRBD1. Germline V gives CDR1 MNHEY, CDR2 SVGEGT. The CDR3 is made up of 16 amino acids. V lost 4 bases to trimming and J lost 6 bases; unmatched junction nucleotides: 11. Here the CDR3 reads CASSLSTGPVPGELFF. DNA of the CDR3: TGTGCCAGCAGTTTATCGACAGGGCCGGTACCCGGGGAGCTGTTTTTT.

This clonotype occurred a few times. The chain is built from TRBV19 and TRBJ1-1; maybe TRBD1 (5 bases). The germline gives CDR1 LNHDA, CDR2 SQIVND (reference sequence). V lost 2 bases and J 4 bases, leaving 14 bases between the germline ends. CDR3 size: 15 residues. CDR3 sequence reads: CASSIRGRASTEAFF. The CDR3 coding sequence is TGTGCCAGTAGTATACGGGGGAGGGCGAGCACTGAAGCTTTCTTT. The whole variable domain, filled in from reference TRBV19 and TRBJ1-1, reads DGGITQSPKYLFRKEGQNVTLSCEQNLNHDAMYWYRQDPGQGLRLIYYSQIVNDFQKGDIAEGYSVSREKKESFPLTVTSAQKNPTAFYLCASSIRGRASTEAFFGQGTRLTVV.

V gene TRBV6-9 combines with J gene TRBJ2-1, with TRBD2 matching 7 bases. The CDR3 is 16 residues long. The V segment lost 3 bases and the J segment 6 bases; nucleotides outside the gene matches: 11. Germline V lookup: CDR1 MNHGY, CDR2 SVAAGI. In DNA form, the CDR3 reads TGTGCCAGCAGTTACCCGCCGGGTGGCGGGAGCAATGAGCAGTTCTTC. Translated, it gives CASSYPPGGGSNEQFF.

The rearrangement links TRBV12-3 or TRBV12-4 to TRBJ1-4, with TRBD1 matching over 7 bases. With 7 bases clipped from V and 8 bases from J, the junction kept 10 bases outside the gene matches. The CDR3 length is 14 residues. The CDR3 sequence is CASTSTGSQEKLFF. CDR3 DNA: TGTGCCAGCACGTCGACAGGGTCACAAGAAAAACTGTTTTTT.

This clonotype appeared many times. The chain is built from TRBV9 and TRBJ2-5, with 11 bases aligning to TRBD1. Germline values: CDR1 SGDLS, CDR2 YYNGEE. The CDR3 runs 17 residues. With 0 bases clipped from V and 5 bases from J, the junction kept 9 bases outside the gene matches. As DNA, the CDR3 is TGTGCCAGCAGCGTAGCCGGAGGACAGGGGGCGCGGGAGACCCAGTACTTC. This translates into CASSVAGGQGARETQYF.

In this sample, this clonotype turned up a few times. V and J are TRBV7-2 and TRBJ2-7; TRBD2 agrees at 9 bases. Looked up from germline, CDR1 is SGHTA and CDR2 is FQGNSA. Trimming took 6 bases from V and 1 from J; bases not matched to a gene: 16. The CDR3 is 18 residues long. The CDR3 is CASSFYPSSGESSYEQYF. CDR3 DNA: TGTGCCAGCAGTTTCTATCCCTCTAGCGGGGAATCGTCCTACGAGCAGTACTTC.

In its sample, this clonotype was seen many times. The chain uses TRBV20-1 and TRBJ2-3, with 7 bases matching TRBD2. Germline values: CDR1 DFQATT, CDR2 SNEGSKA (reference sequence). V lost 3 bases to trimming and J lost 5 bases; unmatched junction nucleotides: 11. The CDR3 is 15 residues long. This CDR3 reads CSARGGVSSRDTQYF. The DNA of the CDR3 is TGCAGTGCTAGGGGGGGGGTATCTAGTAGAGATACGCAGTATTTT.

J is TRBJ1-1 and V is TRBV29-1; no firm D call. Looked up from germline, CDR1 is SQVTM and CDR2 is ANQGSEA. CDR3 length: 12 residues. Trimming pared 8 bases from V and 1 base from J, leaving 11 bases between. CDR3 in DNA: TGCAGCTTACTTAGGGAGAACACTGAAGCTTTCTTT. Translation: CSLLRENTEAFF.

At least ten counts were recorded for this clonotype. The genes are TRBV5-1 and TRBJ2-1; 7 nucleotides align to TRBD2. The length of the CDR3 is 15 residues. The trim removed 4 bases at V and 4 bases at J, leaving 8 bases unmatched. Germline CDR1 and CDR2: SGHRS and YFSETQ. The CDR3 DNA is TGCGCCAGCAGCGACGAAGCGGGAAGTTACAATGAGCAGTTCTTC. Translation: CASSDEAGSYNEQFF.

This clonotype came up many times. This chain uses TRBV6-4 with TRBJ1-1, with D maybe TRBD1 (5 bases). The CDR3 spans 11 residues. Trimming left V 6 bases short and J 4 bases short, with 6 bases between. The germline V gene encodes CDR1 MRHNA and CDR2 SNTAGT. The CDR3 DNA follows: TGTGCCAGCAGAAGGGGCACTGAAGCTTTCTTT. Translating gives CASRRGTEAFF.

This clonotype was counted only a few times. Being one base from a much bigger clone, this may be a read error. Lacking the conserved final phenylalanine or tryptophan, this CDR3 likely reflects a read error. As DNA, the CDR3 is TGTGCCAGCAGTTCGGCGCGATCTTACTCCTACGAGCAGTACCTC. Translation: CASSSARSYSYEQYL. The chain carries TRBV12-3 or TRBV12-4 and TRBJ2-7; D gene unclear. The V and J ends lost 4 bases and 0 bases respectively, with 13 bases between them. The CDR3 extends over 15 amino acids.

The sample holds many counts of this clonotype. The V call is TRBV28, the J call TRBJ2-7; possibly TRBD1 for D (6 bases). With 6 bases removed from V and 3 bases from J, the gap between germline ends came to 18 bases. The CDR3 has 15 amino acids. Germline CDR1 and CDR2: MDHEN and SYDVKM. The CDR3 DNA reads TGTGCCAGCAGCCTCCGGTCGGACAGATTCTACGAGCAGTACTTC. The encoded protein is CASSLRSDRFYEQYF.

There are many counts of this clonotype. V usage is TRBV5-1 and J usage is TRBJ2-6; 7 bases match TRBD1. CDR1 is SGHRS and CDR2 is YFSETQ in the germline V gene. This CDR3 is 18 amino acids long. Germline trimming cut 7 bases from V and 0 bases from J; bases unmatched to any gene: 13. CDR3 loop: CASGWGQGQSSGANVLTF. The CDR3 DNA is TGCGCCAGCGGCTGGGGGCAGGGACAGAGCTCTGGGGCCAACGTCCTGACTTTC. The whole variable domain, filled in from reference TRBV5-1 and TRBJ2-6, reads KAGVTQTPRYLIKTRGQQVTLSCSPISGHRSVSWYQQTPGQGLQFLFEYFSETQRNKGNFPGRFSGRQFSNSRSEMNVSTLELGDSALYLCASGWGQGQSSGANVLTFGAGSRLTVL.

This clonotype was recorded many times. The gene calls are TRBV12-3 or TRBV12-4 and TRBJ1-2, with a tentative D call TRBD1 (6 bases). V was shortened by 3 bases and J by 5 bases, with 16 bases between the two germline ends. This CDR3 spans 15 amino acids. The CDR3 region has the DNA TGTGCCAGCAGTTTGATTGAAGGGGGAGGGTATGGCTACACCTTC. It yields the protein CASSLIEGGGYGYTF.

This clonotype was found many times. The chain joins TRBV6-1 to TRBJ1-4; D might be TRBD1 (5 bases). This CDR3 is built from 14 residues. Per the germline V gene, CDR1 is MNHNS and CDR2 is SASEGT. The V and J ends lost 5 bases and 7 bases respectively, with 14 bases between them. The DNA for the CDR3 is TGTGCCAGCAGTCAGACAGAATGGAGTGAAAAACTGTTTTTT. This translates into CASSQTEWSEKLFF.

This clonotype was picked up many times. This chain joins TRBV12-3 or TRBV12-4 and TRBJ2-2; D gene unclear. The CDR3 contains 14 residues. V was shortened by 2 bases and J by 1 base, with 5 bases between the two germline ends. The DNA for the CDR3 is TGTGCCAGCAGTTTACTGCGGAACACCGGGGAGCTGTTTTTT. Its translation: CASSLLRNTGELFF.

This clonotype was observed at least ten times. The rearrangement joins TRBV2 to TRBJ2-1; 8 bases fit TRBD2. With V trimmed by 7 bases and J by 13 bases, 6 bases remained unmatched. The length of the CDR3 is 11 residues. CDR1 and CDR2 (germline): SNHLY, FYNNEI. Written as DNA, the CDR3 is TGTGCCAGCATTCGACTAGCGAGACAGTTCTTC. This gives the protein CASIRLARQFF.

To note about this clonotype: This may be a read error, as it is one base from a much larger clone. The final CDR3 position lacks the conserved phenylalanine or tryptophan, pointing to a likely read error. V usage is TRBV6-5 and J usage is TRBJ1-2; D possibly corresponds to TRBD1 (6 bases). Germline V gene lookup returns CDR1 MNHEY and CDR2 SVGAGI. V was shortened by 5 bases and J by 8 bases, with 27 bases between the two germline ends. This CDR3 contains 17 residues. The CDR3: CASSHPNRDKSSGGYTL. As DNA, the CDR3 is TGTGCCAGCAGTCACCCGAATCGGGACAAGAGTAGTGGCGGCTACACCCTC.

This clonotype was seen ten or more times. The V and J genes are TRBV30 and TRBJ1-1, with D possibly matching TRBD1 (6 bases). The CDR3 extends over 15 amino acids. The V gene lost 4 bases and the J gene lost 1 base, with 16 bases spanning the gap. Germline values: CDR1 GTSNPN, CDR2 SVGIG (reference sequence). The DNA for the CDR3 is TGTGCCTGGACCCGCCGTGGGGGCCCGAACACTGAAGCTTTCTTT. Encoded protein: CAWTRRGGPNTEAFF.

This clonotype occurred many times. The chain carries TRBV7-9 and TRBJ2-7, with D perhaps TRBD1 (7 bases). Germline V gives CDR1 SEHNR, CDR2 FQNEAQ (reference sequence). V dropped 5 bases and J dropped 5 bases, with 16 bases sitting between them. The CDR3 spans 14 residues. The CDR3 here is CASSRPGRGDEQYF. The DNA of the CDR3 is TGTGCCAGCAGCCGCCCTGGCAGGGGGGACGAGCAGTACTTC.

Written as DNA, the CDR3 is TGTGCCAGCAGCCCCGATTCGTCTAGTTACGGCGGGGAGCTGTTTTTT. This codes for CASSPDSSSYGGELFF. V is TRBV7-3 and J is TRBJ2-2; no clear D. CDR1 SGHTA and CDR2 FQGTGA come from the germline V gene. V was cut by 5 bases and J by 7 bases, with 20 bases left in between. CDR3 size: 16 residues.